This TCR beta chain was documented in a study of neurological immune-mediated disorders. Points from the study as a whole: Across subjects, expanded clones had no CDR3 amino acid sequences in common, pointing to private repertoires in all groups. HTLV-1-associated myelopathy had the most TCR clonal expansion, while multiple sclerosis had the least, a level that fell below healthy controls.

The CDR3 runs 15 residues. V shed 4 bases and J 4 bases; nucleotides not matched to a gene: 9. This clonotype was observed many times. Antigen specificity is unknown. In TCRdb, the 5' RACE reads were re-called with MiXCR into one record per CDR3 protein. The table lists around 18,000 distinct CDR3 sequences, around a quarter of them singletons. This sequence originates from a man aged 50 to 60 with HTLV-1-associated myelopathy (HAM/TSP). Sequencing used PBMCs. The V call is TRBV12-3 or TRBV12-4, the J call TRBJ1-2; TRBD1 matches at 7 bases. DNA for the CDR3: TGTGCCAGCAGTTCCTATTCAGGGGGGAGCTATGGCTACACCTTC. This encodes CASSSYSGGSYGYTF.